The next 26 T cell receptor beta chains were all read from a single sample in a study of beta chain features in type 1 diabetes. Reverse transcribing all isolated RNA meant expressed TCRB transcripts were sequenced. Clones were read by immunoSEQ multiplex PCR, and TCRdb kept only the in-frame ones, dropping some. This sample carries approximately 140,000 clones, about 7.1% of them seen once, and the ten largest clones take about 1.5%. The sequenced sample was central memory CD4+ T cells from blood. These receptors were obtained from a woman aged 25-40 years in good health.

The table lists this clone with a few counts. The J gene is TRBJ1-5, the V gene TRBV2; D is unclear. The germline V gene has CDR1 SNHLY and CDR2 FYNNEI. CDR3 length: 14 amino acids. V lost 2 bases and J lost 7, with 12 bases in between. CDR3 region: CASSEQVGRQPQHF. The CDR3 region has the DNA TGTGCCAGCAGTGAACAGGTTGGCCGGCAGCCCCAGCATTTT.

This clone was seen only a few times. This rearrangement joins TRBV19 to TRBJ2-7; D possibly corresponds to TRBD2 (5 bases). The germline V gene encodes CDR1 LNHDA and CDR2 SQIVND (reference sequence). The CDR3 runs to 15 residues. Trimming took 4 bases from V and 6 from J, leaving 19 bases between them. The CDR3 nucleotides are TGTGCCAGTAGTACGACTGGCGGAGGTAAATCCGAGCAGTACTTC. It translates to CASSTTGGGKSEQYF. Complete variable domain (other parts from reference TRBV19 and TRBJ2-7): DGGITQSPKYLFRKEGQNVTLSCEQNLNHDAMYWYRQDPGQGLRLIYYSQIVNDFQKGDIAEGYSVSREKKESFPLTVTSAQKNPTAFYLCASSTTGGGKSEQYFGPGTRLTVT.

This sequence joins TRBV6-6 and TRBJ2-2; tentatively, D is TRBD1 (5 bases). V was shortened by 0 bases and J by 5 bases, with 10 bases between the two germline ends. The germline V gene has CDR1 MNHNY and CDR2 SVGAGI (reference sequence). The CDR3 length is 15 residues. CDR3 residues: CASSYSTQGTGELFF. The CDR3 DNA reads TGTGCCAGCAGTTACTCGACGCAGGGAACCGGGGAGCTGTTTTTT.

The J gene is TRBJ1-5, the V gene TRBV30; unclear D gene. The CDR3 sequence is 13 residues long. Trimming pared 2 bases from V and 4 bases from J, leaving 9 bases between. Germline loops: CDR1 GTSNPN, CDR2 SVGIG (reference sequence). The CDR3 DNA reads as TGTGCCTGGAGTATCCGAGGGAATCAGCCCCAGCATTTT. Amino acid sequence: CAWSIRGNQPQHF.

This clone was seen a few times. This chain links TRBV19 with TRBJ2-3; 7 bases align to TRBD1. The germline V gene has CDR1 LNHDA and CDR2 SQIVND (reference sequence). The CDR3 runs to 15 residues. Trimming cost V 5 bases and J 1 base; bases outside gene matches: 6. Written as DNA, the CDR3 is TGTGCCAGTAGTGGACAGGTGCTGGGCACAGATACGCAGTATTTT. It specifies CASSGQVLGTDTQYF.

This clone was detected many times. The chain couples TRBV28 to TRBJ1-2; TRBD1 matches at 7 bases. The CDR3 is made up of 16 amino acids. Germline-derived CDR1 and CDR2 are MDHEN and SYDVKM. V was pared by 4 bases and J by 5 bases, with 13 bases of the junction left unmatched. The DNA for the CDR3 is TGTGCCAGCAGTTCACCCGGGACAGTTGGTAGATATGGCTACACCTTC. It specifies CASSSPGTVGRYGYTF.

This clone occurred a few times. The chain is built from TRBV6-5 and TRBJ1-2; TRBD1 matches at 10 bases. J was trimmed by 4 bases and V by 6 bases; bases with no gene match: 5. This CDR3 has 14 residues. The V gene's germline CDR1 is MNHEY and CDR2 SVGAGI. CDR3: CASRSRDRGYGYTF. CDR3 coding DNA: TGTGCCAGCAGAAGCCGGGACAGGGGCTATGGCTACACCTTC.

This clone was observed a handful of times. The likely explanation is a read error, given a far larger clone one base away. Other DNA sequences in this specimen translate into the identical CDR3. The CDR3 protein is CASRASGSPSEQYF. The CDR3 DNA reads TGCGCCAGCAGAGCTAGCGGGAGTCCTTCCGAGCAGTACTTC. This chain connects TRBV4-1 to TRBJ2-7; 10 positions match TRBD2. CDR1 and CDR2 (germline): MGHRA, YSYEKL. CDR3 length equals 14 residues. V trimming: 6 bases; J trimming: 6 bases; junction bases outside the gene matches: 8.

This clone occurred a few times. The chain has TRBV19 and TRBJ2-3, with D tentatively TRBD2 (7 bases). V was trimmed by 6 bases and J by 6 bases, leaving 16 bases between them. The CDR3 length is 14 residues. Germline V lookup: CDR1 LNHDA, CDR2 SQIVND (reference sequence). CDR3 in DNA: TGTGCCAGTAGGAACGGCGGGGGCTTTGATACGCAGTATTTT. Protein sequence: CASRNGGGFDTQYF. The entire variable domain, with the rest obtained from reference TRBV19 and TRBJ2-3, is as follows: DGGITQSPKYLFRKEGQNVTLSCEQNLNHDAMYWYRQDPGQGLRLIYYSQIVNDFQKGDIAEGYSVSREKKESFPLTVTSAQKNPTAFYLCASRNGGGFDTQYFGPGTRLTVL.

Only a few counts were recorded for this clone. The DNA for the CDR3 is TGTGCCTGGACCGTGACTGCGCCCTATGGCTACACCTTC. It yields the protein CAWTVTAPYGYTF. This chain links TRBV30 with TRBJ1-2; D is unresolved. Germline V gene sequence: CDR1 GTSNPN, CDR2 SVGIG (reference sequence). Trimming took 4 bases from V and 4 from J, leaving 13 bases between them. The CDR3 consists of 13 residues.

The chain couples TRBV19 to TRBJ2-6; D ambiguous. The CDR3 has 17 residues. Germline CDR1 is LNHDA and CDR2 is SQIVND (reference sequence). The V gene lost 2 bases and the J gene lost 0 bases, with 11 bases spanning the gap. This CDR3 reads CASSITFQSSGANVLTF. CDR3 sequence (DNA): TGTGCCAGTAGTATAACTTTCCAAAGCTCTGGGGCCAACGTCCTGACTTTC.

This clone occurred a few times. This sequence joins TRBV19 and TRBJ2-1, with TRBD2 identical over 13 bases. Germline CDR1 is LNHDA and CDR2 is SQIVND (reference sequence). The CDR3 runs 18 residues. V gave up 3 bases and J gave up 0 bases; unmatched junction bases: 5. The DNA for the CDR3 is TGTGCCAGTAGTATGGGACTAGCGGGAATGAGCTCCTACAATGAGCAGTTCTTC. Translation gives CASSMGLAGMSSYNEQFF.

This chain links TRBV29-1 with TRBJ2-1; 10 bases fit TRBD2. Germline CDR1 SQVTM, CDR2 ANQGSEA. The CDR3 runs to 15 residues. V was pared by 4 bases and J by 7 bases, with 10 bases of the junction left unmatched. The CDR3 DNA reads as TGCAGCGTTGGCCGAGCGGGAGGGGTAAGGAATGAGCAGTTCTTC. Protein sequence: CSVGRAGGVRNEQFF.

The chain is built from TRBV30 and TRBJ2-1; TRBD2 might be the D (6 bases). Per germline, CDR1 GTSNPN and CDR2 SVGIG (reference sequence). Trimming stripped 0 bases from V and 4 bases from J, with 10 bases between. CDR3 length: 14 residues. CDR3 amino acids: CAWSVRSGYNEQFF. Written as DNA, the CDR3 is TGTGCCTGGAGTGTTCGTAGCGGTTACAATGAGCAGTTCTTC. The whole variable domain, filled in from reference TRBV30 and TRBJ2-1, reads SQTIHQWPATLVQPVGSPLSLECTVEGTSNPNLYWYRQAAGRGLQLLFYSVGIGQISSEVPQNLSASRPQDRQFILSSKKLLLSDSGFYLCAWSVRSGYNEQFFGPGTRLTVL.

V and J are TRBV6-1 and TRBJ2-3, with 9 bases aligning to TRBD1. Trimming cost V 6 bases and J 0 bases; bases outside gene matches: 4. Germline assignment: CDR1 MNHNS and CDR2 SASEGT. This CDR3 contains 15 residues. The CDR3 nucleotides read TGTGCCAGCAGAGGACAGGGGAGTAGCACAGATACGCAGTATTTT. It specifies CASRGQGSSTDTQYF.

This clone was detected a few times. The chain links TRBV29-1 to TRBJ2-3; D is uncertain. Trimming took 4 bases from V and 1 from J, leaving 15 bases between them. The CDR3 covers 15 residues. The germline V gene encodes CDR1 SQVTM and CDR2 ANQGSEA. The CDR3 DNA reads as TGCAGCGTTGTCTATCGTCCCACCGGCACAGATACGCAGTATTTT. This codes for CSVVYRPTGTDTQYF.

The gene calls are TRBV28 and TRBJ2-7, with D perhaps TRBD2 (6 bases). This CDR3 comprises 14 residues. The germline V gene has CDR1 MDHEN and CDR2 SYDVKM. Trimming removed 4 bases at V and 7 bases at J, with 17 bases between. For the CDR3, the DNA is TGTGCCAGCAGTTCTCTGGGTGGGCGGGGTGAGCAGTACTTC. As protein: CASSSLGGRGEQYF.

This clone was counted a few times. The DNA for the CDR3 is TGCGCCAGCAGCTTGGAAGGGGCTGGGGAAGCTTTCTTT. Its translation is CASSLEGAGEAFF. The J gene is TRBJ1-1, the V gene TRBV5-1; weak D call: TRBD1 (5 bases). Germline CDR1 reads SGHRS; CDR2 reads YFSETQ. V lost 0 bases and J lost 8, with 11 bases in between. CDR3 size: 13 residues. Full variable domain (rest looked up from reference TRBV5-1 and TRBJ1-1): KAGVTQTPRYLIKTRGQQVTLSCSPISGHRSVSWYQQTPGQGLQFLFEYFSETQRNKGNFPGRFSGRQFSNSRSEMNVSTLELGDSALYLCASSLEGAGEAFFGQGTRLTVV.

This clone was seen ten or more times. This chain joins TRBV7-3 and TRBJ2-5; 10 positions agree with TRBD2. This CDR3 is built from 15 residues. CDR1 and CDR2 (germline): SGHTA, FQGTGA. V lost 4 bases and J lost 2; bases outside the gene matches: 4. The CDR3 spells CASSSLAGAQETQYF. CDR3 coding DNA: TGTGCCAGCAGCTCTCTAGCGGGAGCTCAAGAGACCCAGTACTTC.

This clone was found a few times. The rearrangement joins TRBV30 to TRBJ2-2, with 11 bases fitting TRBD2. Germline CDR1 is GTSNPN and CDR2 is SVGIG (reference sequence). The CDR3 covers 14 residues. V shed 1 base and J 7 bases; nucleotides not matched to a gene: 2. This CDR3 reads CAWSALAGGGELFF. CDR3 DNA sequence: TGTGCCTGGAGTGCCCTAGCGGGAGGCGGGGAGCTGTTTTTT.

Only a few counts were recorded for this clone. The chain links TRBV28 to TRBJ1-2; weak D call: TRBD1 (6 bases). CDR3 length: 13 amino acids. From germline, CDR1 is MDHEN and CDR2 SYDVKM. V was shortened by 6 bases and J by 5 bases, with 13 bases between the two germline ends. The CDR3 nucleotides are TGTGCCAGCAGAGCGACAGGAATTTATGGCTACACCTTC. This codes for CASRATGIYGYTF.

This clone was seen repeatedly, ten times or more. This sequence joins TRBV4-3 and TRBJ2-5, with 9 bases matching TRBD1. The CDR3 runs 15 residues. The germline V gene encodes CDR1 LGHNA and CDR2 YSLEER. Losses at the gene ends were 0 bases for V and 9 bases for J; bases not matched to a gene: 8. CDR3 sequence reads: CASSQELGQGVAQYF. Written as DNA, the CDR3 is TGCGCCAGCAGCCAAGAACTGGGACAGGGAGTGGCCCAGTACTTC.

This clone was counted ten times or more. The V gene is TRBV29-1, the J gene TRBJ2-4; D gene ambiguous. Germline V gives CDR1 SQVTM, CDR2 ANQGSEA. This CDR3 has 13 amino acids. Trimming removed 4 bases from V and 0 bases from J, with 7 bases in between. CDR3 loop: CSVVSLAKNIQYF. The CDR3 DNA sequence: TGCAGCGTTGTTTCCCTAGCCAAAAACATTCAGTACTTC.

This chain joins TRBV30 and TRBJ2-2; weak D call: TRBD1 (6 bases). Germline CDR1 GTSNPN, CDR2 SVGIG (reference sequence). The length of the CDR3 is 15 residues. Between the trimmed V and J ends, which lost 0 bases and 5 bases, there was a span of 13 bases. This CDR3 is CAWSVADRRTGELFF. The CDR3 bases are TGTGCCTGGAGTGTGGCCGACAGGCGAACCGGGGAGCTGTTTTTT.

The J gene is TRBJ1-4, the V gene TRBV14, with 9 nucleotides matching TRBD1. Per germline, CDR1 SGHDN and CDR2 FVKESK. Trimming at V came to 2 bases and at J to 8 bases, leaving 6 bases not matched to a gene. There are 15 residues in the CDR3. The CDR3 DNA reads TGTGCCAGCAGCCAACTACAGGGGGCAGGGGAAAAACTGTTTTTT. Protein sequence: CASSQLQGAGEKLFF.

This clone was recorded many times. The rearrangement links TRBV5-1 to TRBJ2-2, with TRBD2 as a possible D gene (6 bases). The CDR3 runs 13 residues. With 4 bases removed from V and 6 bases from J, the gap between germline ends came to 10 bases. Germline loops: CDR1 SGHRS, CDR2 YFSETQ. The CDR3 loop reads CASSPREAGELFF. CDR3 bases: TGCGCCAGCAGCCCGAGGGAGGCCGGGGAGCTGTTTTTT. Combining the CDR3 with reference TRBV5-1 and TRBJ2-2 gives the whole variable domain KAGVTQTPRYLIKTRGQQVTLSCSPISGHRSVSWYQQTPGQGLQFLFEYFSETQRNKGNFPGRFSGRQFSNSRSEMNVSTLELGDSALYLCASSPREAGELFFGEGSRLTVL.